The clone carrying this TCR beta chain was picked up a small number of times. The antigen remains undetermined. This sample was included in a study of T-cell reconstitution after alpha-beta-depleted transplantation in children. Findings of the study overall: A year had passed since transplant, and T-cell counts and diversity by then came mostly from newly produced T cells. Surviving recipient T cells and intrathymic progenitors accounted for some patients' high TCRbeta diversity at day 60. In patients about two months after transplant, alpha-beta T cells reportedly arose from several hundred expanded graft clones.

There are 14 residues in the CDR3. CDR1 is DFQATT, CDR2 SNEGSKA, per germline (reference sequence). V trimming: 5 bases; J trimming: 6 bases; junction bases outside the gene matches: 8. As it was prepared, the TCRbeta library received unique molecular identifiers. A single record per CDR3 protein comes from TCRdb applying MiXCR to the PCR reads. The sample gives fewer than 1 million distinct CDR3 sequences, approximately 15% of which show up once; 5% is in the top ten. The chain employs TRBV20-1 and TRBJ2-1, with TRBD2 identical over 9 bases. The TCR comes from a male patient aged 10 to 17 who had a stem cell transplant for acute lymphoblastic leukemia, so the T cells may come from the graft donor. The material sequenced was PBMCs, mostly from graft donor cells, taken 360 days after TCRalphabeta/CD19-depleted stem cell transplant. Written as DNA, the CDR3 is TGCAGTGCTTATTCCGGGACTAGCTTCAATGAGCAGTTCTTC. It translates to CSAYSGTSFNEQFF.